This T cell receptor (beta chain) was recovered during a study of HIV-infected children after antiretroviral therapy interruption. Study at large: Children were on planned treatment interruption or continuous treatment. Study conclusions and caveats: The CD45RA+ naive sort may contain some EMRA or stem memory cells.

Treatment defined: PENTA 11 planned treatment interruption arm or continuous ART arm. At least 5 million viable PBMCs were required per cryopreserved sample. Many counts were recorded for this clonotype. Its cognate antigen is unknown. A 3' RACE protocol on RNA, with unique molecular identifiers, produced the TCR library. TCRdb reprocessed the 3' RACE reads via MiXCR and lists one record per CDR3 protein. The table has about 15,000 distinct CDR3 sequences, 3% to 3.5% seen once; the top ten hold about 4.8%. With 7 bases removed from V and 0 bases from J, the gap between germline ends came to 10 bases. The CDR3 totals 13 residues. Per the germline V gene, CDR1 is MDHEN and CDR2 is SYDVKM.

This chain joins TRBV28 and TRBJ2-7, with a tentative D call TRBD1 (5 bases). The receptor was isolated from a child between 2 and 17 years old with HIV. The sample consisted of CD45RA+ CD4+ T cells from PBMCs, taken from a donor given antiretroviral therapy, either interrupted or continuous. Subset indicated: naive CD4+ CD45RA+ CD45RO- T cells. The CDR3, as DNA: TGTGCCAGCAAGGGGCTCCCCTCCTACGAGCAGTACTTC. Translation gives CASKGLPSYEQYF.